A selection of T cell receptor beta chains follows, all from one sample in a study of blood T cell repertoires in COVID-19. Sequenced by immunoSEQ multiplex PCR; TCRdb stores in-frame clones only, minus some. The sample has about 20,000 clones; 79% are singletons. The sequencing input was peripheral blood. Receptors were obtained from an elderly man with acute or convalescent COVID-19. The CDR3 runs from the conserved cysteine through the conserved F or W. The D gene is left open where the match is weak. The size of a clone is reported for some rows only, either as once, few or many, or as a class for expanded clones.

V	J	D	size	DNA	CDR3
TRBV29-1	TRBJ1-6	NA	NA	TGCAGCGCCCGGTCTTCCTTTAATTCACCCCTCCACTTT	CSARSSFNSPLHF
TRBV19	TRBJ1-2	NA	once	TGTGCCAGTAGTATGGGGGAGCGGGGGCGTTGGAACTATGGCTACACCTTC	CASSMGERGRWNYGYTF
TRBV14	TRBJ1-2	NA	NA	TGTGCCAGCAGCCATTTCAATACAGGGCGGTATGGCTACACCTTC	CASSHFNTGRYGYTF
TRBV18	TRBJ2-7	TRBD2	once	TGTGCCAGCTCACCTAGCGGGACCGGCTCCTACGAGCAGTACTTC	CASSPSGTGSYEQYF
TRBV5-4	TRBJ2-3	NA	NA	TGTGCCAGCAGCTGGACCGGGGGCACAGATACGCAGTATTTT	CASSWTGGTDTQYF
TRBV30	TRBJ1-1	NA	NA	TGTGCCGGTAGAAGACAGGAGTTGGCCACTGAAGCTTTCTTT	CAGRRQELATEAFF
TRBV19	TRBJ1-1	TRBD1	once	TGTGCCAGTAGTATAGGGGGACAGAGAAACACTGAAGCTTTCTTT	CASSIGGQRNTEAFF
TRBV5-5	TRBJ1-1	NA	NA	TGTGCCAGCAGCCCAGCGGGGAGGAACACTGAAGCTTTCTTT	CASSPAGRNTEAFF
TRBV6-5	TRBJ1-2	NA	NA	TGTGCCGCCCGGGAGGGGTACTATGGCTACACCTTC	CAAREGYYGYTF
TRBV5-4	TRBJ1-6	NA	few	TGTGCCAGCAGCTTGGGGGGGCCTTACTATAATTCACCCCTCCACTTT	CASSLGGPYYNSPLHF
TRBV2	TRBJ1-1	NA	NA	TGTGCCAGCAAGGAAACTACCGGCGGCGACACTGAAGCTTTCTTT	CASKETTGGDTEAFF
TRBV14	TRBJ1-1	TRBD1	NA	TGTGCCAGCAGCCCAGACAGGGACACTGAAGCTTTCTTT	CASSPDRDTEAFF
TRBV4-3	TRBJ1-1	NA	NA	TGCGCCAGCAGCCAAGCAGGCTATCTAACTCCCATGAACACTGAAGCTTTCTTT	CASSQAGYLTPMNTEAFF
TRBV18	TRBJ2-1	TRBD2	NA	TGTGCCAGCTCGCGACGGACTAGCGGGATTTACAATGAGCAGTTCTTC	CASSRRTSGIYNEQFF
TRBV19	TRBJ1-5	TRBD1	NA	TGTGCCAGTAGTATCGAACGGGGACAGGGAGGACAGCCCCAGCATTTT	CASSIERGQGGQPQHF
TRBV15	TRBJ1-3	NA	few	TGTGCCATAGCCCGGGGAGGCTCTGGAAACACCATATATTTT	CAIARGGSGNTIYF
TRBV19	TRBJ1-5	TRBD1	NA	TGTGCCAGTACCATTTATCGGGGACAGGGAATGGATCAGCCCCAGCATTTT	CASTIYRGQGMDQPQHF
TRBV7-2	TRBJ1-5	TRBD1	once	TGTGCCAGCAGCAGCGGGACAGGGGCGGCGATGAATCAGCCCCAGCATTTT	CASSSGTGAAMNQPQHF
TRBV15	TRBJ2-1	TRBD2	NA	TGTGCCACCAGCAGAGCAAAATTAGCGGGAGTATCCCACAATGAGCAGTTCTTC	CATSRAKLAGVSHNEQFF
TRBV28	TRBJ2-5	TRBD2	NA	TGTGCCAGCAGTTTATTCGGTAGCGGGCGCCAAGAGACCCAGTACTTC	CASSLFGSGRQETQYF
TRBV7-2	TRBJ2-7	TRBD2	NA	TGTGCCAGCAGCTTCAGCGGGGGCATATCCTACGAGCAGTACTTC	CASSFSGGISYEQYF
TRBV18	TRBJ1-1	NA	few	TGTGCCAGCACCAGGGGTAACACTGAAGCTTTCTTT	CASTRGNTEAFF
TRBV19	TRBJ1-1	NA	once	TGTGCCAGTAGTAGGCAGGTTCCTTTCGACACTGAAGCTTTCTTT	CASSRQVPFDTEAFF
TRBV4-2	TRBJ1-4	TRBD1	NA	TGTGCCAGCAGCAATGACAGGGTGGGGTCTAATGAAAAACTGTTTTTT	CASSNDRVGSNEKLFF
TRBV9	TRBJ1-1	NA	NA	TGTGCCAGCACCGCCCTCCTGGACACCCATGAAGCTTTCTTT	CASTALLDTHEAFF
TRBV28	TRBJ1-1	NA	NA	TGTGCCAGCAGGTCAACAGTGAACCCTGAAGCTTTCTTT	CASRSTVNPEAFF
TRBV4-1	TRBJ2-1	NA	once	TGCGCCAGCAGCCCCAAATATGACGGGGATAAATACAATGAGCAGTTCTTC	CASSPKYDGDKYNEQFF
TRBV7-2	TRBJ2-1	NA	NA	TGTGCCAGCAGCCGGGCCTCGGGGAATGAGCAGTTCTTC	CASSRASGNEQFF
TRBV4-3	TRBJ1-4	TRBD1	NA	TGCGCCAGCAGCCAAACGGGACAGGGGAAAACTAATGAAAAACTGTTTTTT	CASSQTGQGKTNEKLFF
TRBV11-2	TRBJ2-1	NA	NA	TGTGCCAGCAGCCCAGGAAGGGGTTATGAGCAGTTCTTC	CASSPGRGYEQFF
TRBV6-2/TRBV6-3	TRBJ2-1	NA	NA	TGTGCCAGCAGTTACTCGAACGGGAAGGCGAGCAATGAGCAGTTCTTC	CASSYSNGKASNEQFF
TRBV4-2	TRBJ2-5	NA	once	TGTGCCAGCAGCCAAGTTGCTAGGGGTGAGACCCAGTACTTC	CASSQVARGETQYF
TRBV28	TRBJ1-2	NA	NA	TGTGCCAGCAGCACTACTTCCAACTATGGCTACACCTTC	CASSTTSNYGYTF
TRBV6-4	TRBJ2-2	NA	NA	TGTGCCAGCAGGGGAGAGAACACCGGGGAGCTGTTTTTT	CASRGENTGELFF
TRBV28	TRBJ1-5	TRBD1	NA	TGTGCCAGCACCTCGACAGGGGGGGGCAATCAGCCCCAGCATTTT	CASTSTGGGNQPQHF
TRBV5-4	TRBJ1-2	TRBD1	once	TGTGCCAGCAGCAAGACAGGGGAGGCTGGCTACACCTTC	CASSKTGEAGYTF
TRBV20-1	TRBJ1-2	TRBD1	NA	TGCAGTGCTAGTCCGGGACAGGGTATCTATGGCTACACCTTC	CSASPGQGIYGYTF
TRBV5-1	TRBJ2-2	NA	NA	TGCGCCAGCAGCTTGGTTCAGGGAAACACCGGGGAGCTGTTTTTT	CASSLVQGNTGELFF
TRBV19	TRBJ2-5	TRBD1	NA	TGTGCCAGTAGTATTGGGACAGGGGGCGGTGAGACCCAGTACTTC	CASSIGTGGGETQYF
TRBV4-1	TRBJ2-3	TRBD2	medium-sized	TGCGCCAGCAGCCAAGGGTTGGGAGGGCCGACAGATACGCAGTATTTT	CASSQGLGGPTDTQYF
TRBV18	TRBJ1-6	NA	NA	TGTGCCAGCTCACCCCGGGGGGACGATAATTCACCCCTCCACTTT	CASSPRGDDNSPLHF
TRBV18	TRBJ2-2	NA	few	TGTGCCAGCTCATCGACTCTTAACACCGGGGAGCTGTTTTTT	CASSSTLNTGELFF
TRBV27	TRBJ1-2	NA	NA	TGTGCCAGCAGTTTAGCAGGGGCTGATAACTATGGCTACACCTTC	CASSLAGADNYGYTF
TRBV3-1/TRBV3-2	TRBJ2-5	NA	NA	TGTGCCAGCATGGTCCTGGGCCAGCAAGAGACCCAGTACTTC	CASMVLGQQETQYF
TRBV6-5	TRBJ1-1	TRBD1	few	TGTGCCAGCAGGGTCGGGACAGGGGGCTCAACTGAAGCTTTCTTT	CASRVGTGGSTEAFF
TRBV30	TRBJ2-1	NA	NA	TGTGCCTGGAGTAATTGGGCGGCGCGGGCTGGCTCCTACAATGAGCAGTTCTTC	CAWSNWAARAGSYNEQFF
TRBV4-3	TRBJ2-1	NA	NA	TGCGCCAGCAGCCAAGATAGCGTATACAATGAGCAGTTCTTC	CASSQDSVYNEQFF
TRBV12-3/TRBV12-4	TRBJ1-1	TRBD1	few	TGTGCCAGCAGTGGGGACAGCTCAACTGAAGCTTTCTTT	CASSGDSSTEAFF
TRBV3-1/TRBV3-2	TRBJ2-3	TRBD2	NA	TGTGCCAGCAGCCAAGACCATACTTCTAGCGGGAGTACGCAGTATTTT	CASSQDHTSSGSTQYF
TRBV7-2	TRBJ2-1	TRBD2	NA	TGTGCCAGCAGCCCCCAGGGACTAGCGGGAGTAGGGAGGTACAATGAGCAGTTCTTC	CASSPQGLAGVGRYNEQFF
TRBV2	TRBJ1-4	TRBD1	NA	TGTGCCAAAGGACAGGGCTCTAATGAAAAACTGTTTTTT	CAKGQGSNEKLFF
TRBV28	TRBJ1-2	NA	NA	TGTGCCAGCACGTCGGGGGTAAATTATGGCTACACCTTC	CASTSGVNYGYTF
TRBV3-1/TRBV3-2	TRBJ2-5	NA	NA	TGTGCCAGCAGCCAGTGGGCAGAACAAGAGACCCAGTACTTC	CASSQWAEQETQYF
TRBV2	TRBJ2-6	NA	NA	TGTGCCGGGAAGACAGGCTCCTCTGGGGCCAACGTCCTGACTTTC	CAGKTGSSGANVLTF
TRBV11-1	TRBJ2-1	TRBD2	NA	TGTGCCAGCAGCTTCCTAGCGGGATCTAGGTACAATGAGCAGTTCTTC	CASSFLAGSRYNEQFF
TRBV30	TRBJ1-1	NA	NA	TGTGCCTGGAGTGCTGCGCGGGGGGCAGGCACTGAAGCTTTCTTT	CAWSAARGAGTEAFF
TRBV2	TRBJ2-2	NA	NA	TGTGCCGACAGCAGCGAGAACACCGGGGAGCTGTTTTTT	CADSSENTGELFF